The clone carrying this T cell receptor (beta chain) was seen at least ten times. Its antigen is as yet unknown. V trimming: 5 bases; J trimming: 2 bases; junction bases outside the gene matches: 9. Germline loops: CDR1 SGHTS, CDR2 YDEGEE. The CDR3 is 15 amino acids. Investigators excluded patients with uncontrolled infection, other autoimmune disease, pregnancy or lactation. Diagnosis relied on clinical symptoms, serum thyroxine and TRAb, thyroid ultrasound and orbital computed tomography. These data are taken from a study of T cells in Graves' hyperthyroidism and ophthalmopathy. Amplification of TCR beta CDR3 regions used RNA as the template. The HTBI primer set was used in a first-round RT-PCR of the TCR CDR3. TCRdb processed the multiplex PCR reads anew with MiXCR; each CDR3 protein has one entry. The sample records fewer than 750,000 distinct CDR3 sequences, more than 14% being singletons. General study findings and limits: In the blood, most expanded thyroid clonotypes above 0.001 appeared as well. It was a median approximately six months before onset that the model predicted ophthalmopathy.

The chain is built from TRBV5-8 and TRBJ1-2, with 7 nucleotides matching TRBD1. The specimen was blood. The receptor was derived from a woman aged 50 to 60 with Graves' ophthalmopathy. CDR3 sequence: CASRKSGQANYGYTF. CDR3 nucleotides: TGTGCCAGCAGAAAATCCGGACAGGCCAACTATGGCTACACCTTC.